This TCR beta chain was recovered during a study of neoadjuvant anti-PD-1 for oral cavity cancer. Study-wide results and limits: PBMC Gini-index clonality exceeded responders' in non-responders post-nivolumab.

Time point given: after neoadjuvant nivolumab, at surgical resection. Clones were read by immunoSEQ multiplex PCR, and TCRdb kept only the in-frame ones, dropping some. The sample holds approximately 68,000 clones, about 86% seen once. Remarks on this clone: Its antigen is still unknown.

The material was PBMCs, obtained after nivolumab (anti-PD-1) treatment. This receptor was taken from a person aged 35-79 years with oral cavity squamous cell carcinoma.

CDR3 DNA sequence: TGTGCCAGCAGCTTAGCACCCGGGGATGCGGCTTTCTTT. Its protein product is CASSLAPGDAAFF. The chain has TRBV7-9 and TRBJ1-1; no clear D gene. Trimming removed 0 bases at V and 11 bases at J, with 13 bases between. Germline CDR1 and CDR2: SEHNR and FQNEAQ (reference sequence). The CDR3 is 13 residues long.